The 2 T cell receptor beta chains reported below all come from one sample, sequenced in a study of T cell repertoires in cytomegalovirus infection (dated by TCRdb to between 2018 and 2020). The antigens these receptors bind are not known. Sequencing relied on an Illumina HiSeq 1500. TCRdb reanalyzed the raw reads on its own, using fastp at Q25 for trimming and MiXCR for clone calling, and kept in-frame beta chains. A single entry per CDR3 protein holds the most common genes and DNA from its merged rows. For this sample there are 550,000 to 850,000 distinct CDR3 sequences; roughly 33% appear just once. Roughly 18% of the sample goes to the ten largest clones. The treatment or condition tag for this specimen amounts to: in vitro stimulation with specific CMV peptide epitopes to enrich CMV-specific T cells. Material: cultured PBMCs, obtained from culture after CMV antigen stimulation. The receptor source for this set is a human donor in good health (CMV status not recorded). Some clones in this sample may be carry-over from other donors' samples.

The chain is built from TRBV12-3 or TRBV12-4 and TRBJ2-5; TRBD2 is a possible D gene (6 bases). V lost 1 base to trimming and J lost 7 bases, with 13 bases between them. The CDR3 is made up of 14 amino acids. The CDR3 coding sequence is TGTGCCAGCAGTTTAGTAGGGCAGGGAGGGACCCAGTACTTC. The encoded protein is CASSLVGQGGTQYF.

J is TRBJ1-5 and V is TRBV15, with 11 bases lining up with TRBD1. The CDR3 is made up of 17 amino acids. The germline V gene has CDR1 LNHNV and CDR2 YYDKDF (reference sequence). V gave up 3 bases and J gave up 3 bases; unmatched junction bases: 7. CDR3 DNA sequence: TGTGCCACCAGCAGGCTGAAGGGACAGGGGGACAATCAGCCCCAGCATTTT. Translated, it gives CATSRLKGQGDNQPQHF.